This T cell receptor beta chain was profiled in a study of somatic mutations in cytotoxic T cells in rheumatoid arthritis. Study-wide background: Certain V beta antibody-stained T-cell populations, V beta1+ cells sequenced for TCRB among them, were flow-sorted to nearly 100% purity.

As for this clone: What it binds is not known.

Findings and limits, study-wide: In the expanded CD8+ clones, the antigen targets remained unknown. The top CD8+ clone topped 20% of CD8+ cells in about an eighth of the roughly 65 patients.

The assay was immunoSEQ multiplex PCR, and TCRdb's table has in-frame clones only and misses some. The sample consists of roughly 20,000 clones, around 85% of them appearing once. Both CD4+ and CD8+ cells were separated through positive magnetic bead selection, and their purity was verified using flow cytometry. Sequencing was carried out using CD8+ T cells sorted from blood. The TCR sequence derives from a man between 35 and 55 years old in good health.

CDR3 loop: CAWSVGQGAYEQYF. In DNA form, the CDR3 reads TGTGCCTGGAGTGTGGGCCAGGGGGCTTACGAGCAGTACTTC. This chain links TRBV30 with TRBJ2-7, with TRBD1 matching over 8 bases. This CDR3 is built from 14 residues. V lost 0 bases and J lost 4; bases outside the gene matches: 5. Germline CDR1 GTSNPN, CDR2 SVGIG (reference sequence).